This T cell receptor beta chain was captured by sequencing in a study of OX40 agonist ivuxolimab in advanced cancers. Background for the entire study: Ivuxolimab was an agonistic, fully human IgG2 monoclonal antibody directed against OX40 (CD134), a costimulatory receptor. The monotherapy dose-escalation portion (N ≈ 55 patients) of the phase I ivuxolimab trial is reported in the paper. Partial responses occurred in three dose-escalation patients: two with cutaneous melanoma and one with hepatocellular carcinoma. Intravenous ivuxolimab was administered to patients every 2 weeks at six dose levels: 0.01, 0.1, 0.3, 1.5, 3 and 10 mg/kg. A male proportion of around 83% and a mean age of approximately 60 years, ranging from 23 to 79, were recorded for the dose-escalation cohort. Of the roughly 52 dose-escalation patients, hepatocellular carcinoma was present in about 20, melanoma in around 15, renal cell carcinoma in 9 and head and neck cancer in 9. Peripheral TCRbeta sequencing was intended to test whether TCR sequence diversity was altered and clonal T-cell expansion was caused by ivuxolimab. Patients were allowed to have had prior anti-PD-1, anti-PD-L1 or anti-CTLA-4 therapy, and around 43% of the dose-escalation patients had been treated with checkpoint inhibitors. Study-level results and caveats: At doses of 0.1 to 3.0 mg/kg, clonal expansion of both CD4+ and CD8+ T cells in blood was seen between baseline and week 6. Which antigens the clonally expanded peripheral T cells were specific for was not determined. After ivuxolimab, expanded clones were on average more numerous among CD8+ T cells than among CD4+ T cells. Low levels of normalized T-cell clonal expansion were also seen in some nonresponding patients. In partial responders in the 0.1-3.0 mg/kg groups, normalized peripheral clonal expansion was found to be among the lowest, especially among CD8+ T cells.

To sequence the TCRbeta CDR3 region, genomic DNA was isolated from the sorted cells. TCRbeta CDR3 regions were sequenced using the immunoSEQ Assay. TCRdb retrieved this table from immuneACCESS and kept in-frame rearrangements only. Not all clones are present; in checked studies, unresolved V genes account for under half, and no reason is known for the remainder. This sample holds about 100,000 clones; about nine tenths were observed only once. The ten largest clones represent approximately 0.16% of the sample. Patients with a history of autoimmune disease or receiving systemic immunosuppression were excluded from the trial. Peripheral blood for TCR sequencing was collected from all dose cohorts at baseline, on cycle 4 day 1, and on cycle 7 day 1. The samples were taken from a phase I, first-in-human, multicenter, open-label dose-escalation trial of ivuxolimab. Adults with locally advanced or metastatic melanoma, renal cell carcinoma, hepatocellular carcinoma or head and neck squamous cell carcinoma were enrolled in the trial. CD4+ and CD8+ T cells were sorted separately from peripheral blood before TCR sequencing.

CDR1 MNHEY and CDR2 SMNVEV were looked up in the germline V gene (reference sequence). Spanning cysteine to phenylalanine, the CDR3 consists of 15 amino acids. The only DNA kept is the CDR3, 45 bases in frame from the first base. A distance of 17 bases separates the germline ends of V and J, which lose 5 bases and 7 bases respectively. Worth noting for this clone: This receptor's antigen is unknown. Base qualities are missing; no much larger clone stands one base away.

The receptor was isolated from an adult with an advanced solid tumor such as melanoma, head and neck, liver or kidney cancer. This sequence uses TRBV27 and TRBJ1-4, with the D gene call left open. Source: CD4+ or CD8+ T cells sorted from blood, taken in a trial of the OX40 agonist ivuxolimab. The DNA is as follows: TGTGCCAGCAGTCCGGACCGGGGTCGTGCTGAAAAACTGTTTTTT. Its protein reads: CASSPDRGRAEKLFF.